These T cell receptor beta chains were read from a single sample in a study of cytomegalovirus exposure and HLA in healthy donors. Clones were sequenced by immunoSEQ multiplex PCR, and TCRdb holds only the in-frame ones, with some missing. Of around 80,000 clones in the sample, more than 60% were seen once. Sequenced material: PBMCs. Receptors were obtained from a man aged 18 to 29 in good health and CMV-seropositive. The CDR3 runs from the conserved cysteine through the conserved F or W. The D gene is left open where the match is weak. Where a row states a size, it is once, few, many or the class of an expanded clone; other rows omit it.

j_call: TRBJ1-2; clone_size: NA; d_call: NA; v_call: TRBV4-1; cdr3_nt: TGCGCCAGCAGCCAAGAGGGGGCGGACTATGGCTACACCTTC; cdr3_aa: CASSQEGADYGYTF
j_call: TRBJ1-6; clone_size: NA; d_call: NA; v_call: TRBV25-1; cdr3_nt: TGTGCCAGCAGGGTACAATCCAGGTCACCCCTCCACTTT; cdr3_aa: CASRVQSRSPLHF
j_call: TRBJ1-1; clone_size: NA; d_call: TRBD1; v_call: TRBV13; cdr3_nt: TGTGTCTCGGGACAGGGGGCGGTACACACTGAAGCTTTCTTT; cdr3_aa: CVSGQGAVHTEAFF
j_call: TRBJ1-4; clone_size: few; d_call: NA; v_call: TRBV6-1; cdr3_nt: TGTGCCAGCAGTGACGAACTTGTGACAGGCGATGAAAAACTGTTTTTT; cdr3_aa: CASSDELVTGDEKLFF
j_call: TRBJ1-1; clone_size: NA; d_call: NA; v_call: TRBV7-3; cdr3_nt: TGTGCCAGCAGCTTAATATCCAGGGCTGAAGCTTTCTTT; cdr3_aa: CASSLISRAEAFF
j_call: TRBJ2-3; clone_size: NA; d_call: NA; v_call: TRBV10-1; cdr3_nt: TGCGCCAGCAGTGAGAGTCGTCCCGCGGATACGCAGTATTTT; cdr3_aa: CASSESRPADTQYF
j_call: TRBJ2-5; clone_size: NA; d_call: TRBD2; v_call: TRBV28; cdr3_nt: TGTGCCAGCAGTTGGGACTACCGGGAGACCCAGTACTTC; cdr3_aa: CASSWDYRETQYF
j_call: TRBJ2-1; clone_size: NA; d_call: TRBD2; v_call: TRBV7-3; cdr3_nt: TGTGCCAGCAGCTTTTCGGGAGGCAATGAGCAGTTCTTC; cdr3_aa: CASSFSGGNEQFF
j_call: TRBJ2-2; clone_size: few; d_call: NA; v_call: TRBV10-3; cdr3_nt: TGTGCCATCAGTGCTAGCGCGAAGAACACCGGGGAGCTGTTTTTT; cdr3_aa: CAISASAKNTGELFF
j_call: TRBJ2-3; clone_size: NA; d_call: NA; v_call: TRBV5-1; cdr3_nt: TGCGCCAGCAGCTTTGGTAGCGGAGGGGCAGATACGCAGTATTTT; cdr3_aa: CASSFGSGGADTQYF
j_call: TRBJ1-2; clone_size: NA; d_call: NA; v_call: TRBV28; cdr3_nt: TGTGCCATGGGCTCTAACTATGGCTACACCTTC; cdr3_aa: CAMGSNYGYTF
j_call: TRBJ2-7; clone_size: NA; d_call: TRBD2; v_call: TRBV6-5; cdr3_nt: TGTGCCAGCAGTTATCGGACTAGCGGCTCCTACGAGCAGTACTTC; cdr3_aa: CASSYRTSGSYEQYF
j_call: TRBJ1-1; clone_size: NA; d_call: TRBD1; v_call: TRBV10-1; cdr3_nt: TGCGCCAGCAGTGAGTCCGCACAGGGGCTTGGGGCTTTCTTT; cdr3_aa: CASSESAQGLGAFF
j_call: TRBJ1-2; clone_size: few; d_call: NA; v_call: TRBV28; cdr3_nt: TGTGCCAGCACCATCGGCTCCCCAGGGGTTAACACCTTC; cdr3_aa: CASTIGSPGVNTF
j_call: TRBJ2-2; clone_size: NA; d_call: TRBD1; v_call: TRBV28; cdr3_nt: TGTGCCAGCAGTTTCCCCGGGACAGTCACCGGGGAGCTGTTTTTT; cdr3_aa: CASSFPGTVTGELFF
j_call: TRBJ1-3; clone_size: NA; d_call: NA; v_call: TRBV5-1; cdr3_nt: TGCGCCAGCAGCAGGTCAGGCGACTCTGGAAACACCATATATTTT; cdr3_aa: CASSRSGDSGNTIYF
j_call: TRBJ2-1; clone_size: few; d_call: NA; v_call: TRBV5-1; cdr3_nt: TGCGCCAGCAGCTCTGCGGTTTTACGGGGGGCGAATGAGCAGTTCTTC; cdr3_aa: CASSSAVLRGANEQFF
j_call: TRBJ1-5; clone_size: NA; d_call: TRBD1; v_call: TRBV19; cdr3_nt: TGTGCCAGTAGTATTTTGGGACAGGATCAGCCCCAGCATTTT; cdr3_aa: CASSILGQDQPQHF
j_call: TRBJ2-7; clone_size: NA; d_call: TRBD2; v_call: TRBV4-1; cdr3_nt: TGCGCCAGCAGCCTCCTCGGGGGGAGTTCCTACGAGCAGTACTTC; cdr3_aa: CASSLLGGSSYEQYF
j_call: TRBJ2-2; clone_size: NA; d_call: NA; v_call: TRBV29-1; cdr3_nt: TGCAGCGTTGGTACTCTAGCGAGTGCCACCGGGGAGCTGTTTTTT; cdr3_aa: CSVGTLASATGELFF
j_call: TRBJ2-7; clone_size: few; d_call: TRBD2; v_call: TRBV10-2; cdr3_nt: TGCGCCAGCAGTGAGGCCAGCCCCGGGCTAGCGGGGGCCTACGAGCAGTACTTC; cdr3_aa: CASSEASPGLAGAYEQYF
j_call: TRBJ2-7; clone_size: NA; d_call: TRBD2; v_call: TRBV6-5; cdr3_nt: TGTGCCAGCAGCCCCTTGGCGGGAGGGCCGGGGGAGCAGTACTTC; cdr3_aa: CASSPLAGGPGEQYF
j_call: TRBJ2-4; clone_size: NA; d_call: TRBD2; v_call: TRBV11-2; cdr3_nt: TGTGCCAGCAGCTCCACTAAGACTAGCGGGAGGGAGAAAAACATTCAGTACTTC; cdr3_aa: CASSSTKTSGREKNIQYF
j_call: TRBJ1-2; clone_size: NA; d_call: TRBD1; v_call: TRBV5-6; cdr3_nt: TGTGCCAGCAGCTCCGCTTCCGGGACAGGGTCAAGCTATGGCTACACCTTC; cdr3_aa: CASSSASGTGSSYGYTF
j_call: TRBJ2-1; clone_size: NA; d_call: TRBD2; v_call: TRBV10-1; cdr3_nt: TGCGCCAGCAGTAGCGGGAGGGCCTCGGACCATGAGCAGTTCTTC; cdr3_aa: CASSSGRASDHEQFF
j_call: TRBJ2-1; clone_size: NA; d_call: NA; v_call: TRBV14; cdr3_nt: TGTGCCAGCAGCCAAGATCGGGGTTTTCCCCACAGCGAGCAGTTCTTC; cdr3_aa: CASSQDRGFPHSEQFF
j_call: TRBJ1-5; clone_size: NA; d_call: NA; v_call: TRBV4-1; cdr3_nt: TGCGCCAGCAGTCCCGTACAAATTAGCAATCAGCCCCAGCATTTT; cdr3_aa: CASSPVQISNQPQHF
j_call: TRBJ2-3; clone_size: NA; d_call: TRBD2; v_call: TRBV4-2; cdr3_nt: TGTGCCAGCAGCCTTGGGGTTGTGCGGGCGGGGGTCCCAGATACGCAGTATTTT; cdr3_aa: CASSLGVVRAGVPDTQYF
j_call: TRBJ2-7; clone_size: NA; d_call: NA; v_call: TRBV10-2; cdr3_nt: TGCGCCAGCAGCTCCAGCAGGGGCTCGAGCGAGCAGTACTTC; cdr3_aa: CASSSSRGSSEQYF
j_call: TRBJ2-2; clone_size: NA; d_call: TRBD2; v_call: TRBV5-1; cdr3_nt: TGCGCCAGCAGCCGTGGAGTAGCGGGAGGAGTTAACACCGGGGAGCTGTTTTTT; cdr3_aa: CASSRGVAGGVNTGELFF
j_call: TRBJ1-2; clone_size: few; d_call: TRBD1; v_call: TRBV5-4; cdr3_nt: TGTGCCAGCAGGCCGACAGGGGGCTATGGCTACACCTTC; cdr3_aa: CASRPTGGYGYTF
j_call: TRBJ2-1; clone_size: NA; d_call: TRBD1; v_call: TRBV7-9; cdr3_nt: TGTGCCAGCAGCTCCGCTCGCCGGGACAGGGGGCGCCGTGAGCAGTTCTTC; cdr3_aa: CASSSARRDRGRREQFF
j_call: TRBJ2-1; clone_size: few; d_call: NA; v_call: TRBV5-1; cdr3_nt: TGCGCCAGCAGCTTGGATACTGACAATGAGCAGTTCTTC; cdr3_aa: CASSLDTDNEQFF
j_call: TRBJ2-7; clone_size: few; d_call: NA; v_call: TRBV14; cdr3_nt: TGTGCCAGCAGCCAGGTTTACAAGACAGTAAACGAGCAGTACTTC; cdr3_aa: CASSQVYKTVNEQYF
j_call: TRBJ2-1; clone_size: NA; d_call: TRBD2; v_call: TRBV11-3; cdr3_nt: TGTGCCAGCAGCTTGACTAGCGGGAGTTACAATGAGCAGTTCTTC; cdr3_aa: CASSLTSGSYNEQFF
j_call: TRBJ1-2; clone_size: NA; d_call: NA; v_call: TRBV6-5; cdr3_nt: TGTGCCAGCAGCCAGGGCAGGGTTTATGGCTACACCTTC; cdr3_aa: CASSQGRVYGYTF
j_call: TRBJ2-3; clone_size: NA; d_call: NA; v_call: TRBV19; cdr3_nt: TGTGCCAGTAGTATACAAACAGATACGCAGTATTTT; cdr3_aa: CASSIQTDTQYF
j_call: TRBJ1-5; clone_size: NA; d_call: TRBD1; v_call: TRBV28; cdr3_nt: TGTGCCAGCAGCGGACAGGGGGCGAACAATCAGCCCCAGCATTTT; cdr3_aa: CASSGQGANNQPQHF
j_call: TRBJ1-1; clone_size: once; d_call: NA; v_call: TRBV9; cdr3_nt: TGTGCCAGCAGCAATTGGACAAACCTTTTGGGCACTGAAGCTTTCTTT; cdr3_aa: CASSNWTNLLGTEAFF
j_call: TRBJ2-5; clone_size: NA; d_call: NA; v_call: TRBV14; cdr3_nt: TGTGCCAGCAGCCAAGACAGTATGAAAGAGACCCAGTACTTC; cdr3_aa: CASSQDSMKETQYF
j_call: TRBJ2-2; clone_size: NA; d_call: TRBD2; v_call: TRBV13; cdr3_nt: TGTGCCAGCAGCTTAGACCCTAGCGGGAGAGGCACCGGGGAGCTGTTTTTT; cdr3_aa: CASSLDPSGRGTGELFF
j_call: TRBJ2-7; clone_size: NA; d_call: TRBD2; v_call: TRBV28; cdr3_nt: TGTGCCGGATCCCGGGGGGGCTACGAGCAGTACTTC; cdr3_aa: CAGSRGGYEQYF
j_call: TRBJ2-1; clone_size: NA; d_call: TRBD2; v_call: TRBV10-2; cdr3_nt: TGCGCCACCGGACTAGCGGGAGTGAATGAGCAGTTCTTC; cdr3_aa: CATGLAGVNEQFF
j_call: TRBJ2-7; clone_size: NA; d_call: TRBD2; v_call: TRBV14; cdr3_nt: TGTGCCAGCAGCCAAGGCACCACGGCTAGCGGGAGCGAGCAGTACTTC; cdr3_aa: CASSQGTTASGSEQYF
j_call: TRBJ2-7; clone_size: NA; d_call: TRBD1; v_call: TRBV27; cdr3_nt: TGTGCCAGCAGTTCGGACAGGGCCCACGAGCAGTACTTC; cdr3_aa: CASSSDRAHEQYF
j_call: TRBJ1-1; clone_size: NA; d_call: NA; v_call: TRBV7-3; cdr3_nt: TGTGCCAGCAGCCTTCAGGGTGGCACTGAAGCTTTCTTT; cdr3_aa: CASSLQGGTEAFF
j_call: TRBJ2-3; clone_size: NA; d_call: TRBD1; v_call: TRBV6-5; cdr3_nt: TGTGCCAGCAGTTACCGGACAGGGATGTCGGATACGCAGTATTTT; cdr3_aa: CASSYRTGMSDTQYF
j_call: TRBJ2-7; clone_size: NA; d_call: NA; v_call: TRBV6-5; cdr3_nt: TGTGCCAGCAGCTGGGGGCCCTCCTACGAGCAGTACTTC; cdr3_aa: CASSWGPSYEQYF
j_call: TRBJ1-4; clone_size: few; d_call: NA; v_call: TRBV19; cdr3_nt: TGTGCCAGTAGTTCGTTTGAAAAACTGTTTTTT; cdr3_aa: CASSSFEKLFF
j_call: TRBJ1-5; clone_size: few; d_call: NA; v_call: TRBV5-4; cdr3_nt: TGTGCCAGCAGCTTGGCCCACGGGGGACCCCAGCATTTT; cdr3_aa: CASSLAHGGPQHF
j_call: TRBJ2-1; clone_size: many; d_call: TRBD2; v_call: TRBV28; cdr3_nt: TGTGCCAGCAGTCGGCTAGCGGGCTCCAATGAGCAGTTCTTC; cdr3_aa: CASSRLAGSNEQFF
j_call: TRBJ2-7; clone_size: NA; d_call: TRBD1; v_call: TRBV4-1; cdr3_nt: TGCGCCAGCAGCCAATTTTCGGGGACAGGGTTCGGCGAGCAGTACTTC; cdr3_aa: CASSQFSGTGFGEQYF
j_call: TRBJ2-7; clone_size: few; d_call: NA; v_call: TRBV7-6; cdr3_nt: TGTGCCAGCAGCCTCCCGAGGGGGGGAGTAGGCGAGCAGTACTTC; cdr3_aa: CASSLPRGGVGEQYF
j_call: TRBJ1-2; clone_size: NA; d_call: NA; v_call: TRBV5-1; cdr3_nt: TGCGCCAGCAGCCCGACGACAGAACCTGATGGCTACACCTTC; cdr3_aa: CASSPTTEPDGYTF
j_call: TRBJ1-5; clone_size: few; d_call: NA; v_call: TRBV28; cdr3_nt: TGTGCCAGCGGGAGGGATCAGCCCCAGCATTTT; cdr3_aa: CASGRDQPQHF
j_call: TRBJ1-1; clone_size: NA; d_call: NA; v_call: TRBV18; cdr3_nt: TGTGCCAGCTCACTATCCAACCTGGGCGGGGGCACTGAAGCTTTCTTT; cdr3_aa: CASSLSNLGGGTEAFF
j_call: TRBJ1-4; clone_size: once; d_call: NA; v_call: TRBV10-3; cdr3_nt: TGTGCCATCAGTGATTCCGCAGCGGGTAATGAAAAACTGTTTTTT; cdr3_aa: CAISDSAAGNEKLFF
j_call: TRBJ2-5; clone_size: NA; d_call: TRBD2; v_call: TRBV19; cdr3_nt: TGTGCCAGTAGTCCTGGGGGGGAAGAGACCCAGTACTTC; cdr3_aa: CASSPGGEETQYF
j_call: TRBJ1-1; clone_size: NA; d_call: NA; v_call: TRBV4-1; cdr3_nt: TGCGCCAGCAGCCAGGGAGGGCTAGTTGAAGCTTTCTTT; cdr3_aa: CASSQGGLVEAFF
j_call: TRBJ1-1; clone_size: few; d_call: NA; v_call: TRBV27; cdr3_nt: TGTGCCAGCAGTCGACGAGGCACTGAAGCTTTCTTT; cdr3_aa: CASSRRGTEAFF